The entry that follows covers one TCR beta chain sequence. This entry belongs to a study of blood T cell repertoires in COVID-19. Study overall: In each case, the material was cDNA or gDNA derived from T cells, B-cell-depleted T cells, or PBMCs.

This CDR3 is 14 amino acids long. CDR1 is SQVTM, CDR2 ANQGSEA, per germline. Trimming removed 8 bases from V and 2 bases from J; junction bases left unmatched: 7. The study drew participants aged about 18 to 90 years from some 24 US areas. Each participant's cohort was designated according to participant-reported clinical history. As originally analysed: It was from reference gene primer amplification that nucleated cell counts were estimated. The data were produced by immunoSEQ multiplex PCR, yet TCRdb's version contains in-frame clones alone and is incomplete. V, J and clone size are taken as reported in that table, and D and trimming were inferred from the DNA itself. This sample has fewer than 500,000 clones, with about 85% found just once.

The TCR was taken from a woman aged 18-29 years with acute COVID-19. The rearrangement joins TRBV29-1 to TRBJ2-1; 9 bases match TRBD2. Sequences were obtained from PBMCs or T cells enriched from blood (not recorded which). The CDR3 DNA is TGCAGCTCGGGGCGGGGGGGCCCCTACAATGAGCAGTTCTTC. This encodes CSSGRGGPYNEQFF.